Reported below is one TCR beta chain. Its antigen remains unknown. Time point defined: newly diagnosed GD, antithyroid drugs for less than 3 months. PBMC RNA served as the TCR library source. The source of the sample is a study of regulatory T cells in long-lasting Graves disease. The study's findings and limits: Persistent disease preferred TRBV28, TRBJ1-2 and TRBJ2-5. Not thyroid tissue but only peripheral blood was studied. Lower TCR diversity characterized persistent Graves' patients relative to newly diagnosed patients.

The CDR3 loop spans 17 amino acids. In germline, CDR1 is KGHSH, CDR2 LQKENI. V was trimmed by 5 bases and J by 3 bases, leaving 20 bases between them. With iRepertoire HTBI primers and Arm-PCR of CDR3 regions, TCR beta libraries were built. Each CDR3 protein gets one entry after TCRdb re-called the multiplex PCR reads with MiXCR. The sample contains roughly 500,000 distinct CDR3 sequences, more than 10% of which appear only once. This sample was shared with a second study, whose subject was T cells in Graves' hyperthyroidism and ophthalmopathy.

The sequencing here drew on peripheral blood mononuclear cells (PBMCs), taken at new diagnosis, from a patient treated with antithyroid drugs. The clonotype originates from a woman in her twenties or thirties with Graves disease. This chain uses TRBV18 with TRBJ2-1; TRBD1 might be the D (6 bases). The CDR3 region has the DNA TGTGCCAGCTCAGCGACACGTAGGACAGCTTTCTACAATGAGCAGTTCTTC. Translation: CASSATRRTAFYNEQFF. The variable domain in full, completed from reference TRBV18 and TRBJ2-1, reads NAGVMQNPRHLVRRRGQEARLRCSPMKGHSHVYWYRQLPEEGLKFMVYLQKENIIDESGMPKERFSAEFPKEGPSILRIQQVVRGDSAAYFCASSATRRTAFYNEQFFGPGTRLTVL.